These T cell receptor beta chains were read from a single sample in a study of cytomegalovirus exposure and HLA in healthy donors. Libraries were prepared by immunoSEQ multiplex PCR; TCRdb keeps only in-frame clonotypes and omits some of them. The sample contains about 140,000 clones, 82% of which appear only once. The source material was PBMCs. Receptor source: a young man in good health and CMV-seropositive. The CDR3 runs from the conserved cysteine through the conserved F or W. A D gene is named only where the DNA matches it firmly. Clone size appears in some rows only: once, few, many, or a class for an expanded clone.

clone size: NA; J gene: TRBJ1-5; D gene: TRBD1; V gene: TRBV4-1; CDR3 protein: CASSHPTGGRGQPQHF; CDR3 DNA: TGCGCCAGCAGCCATCCGACAGGGGGCCGAGGACAGCCCCAGCATTTT
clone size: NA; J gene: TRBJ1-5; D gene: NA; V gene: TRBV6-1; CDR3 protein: CASSNPGNQPQHF; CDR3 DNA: TGTGCCAGCAGCAATCCGGGGAATCAGCCCCAGCATTTT
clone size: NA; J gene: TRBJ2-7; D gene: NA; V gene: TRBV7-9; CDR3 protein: CASSFPHGGRDEQYF; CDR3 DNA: TGTGCCAGCAGCTTCCCGCATGGTGGGAGAGACGAGCAGTACTTC
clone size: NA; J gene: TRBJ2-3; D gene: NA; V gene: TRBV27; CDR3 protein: CASSLDYSTDTQYF; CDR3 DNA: TGTGCCAGTTCCCTGGACTACAGCACAGATACGCAGTATTTT
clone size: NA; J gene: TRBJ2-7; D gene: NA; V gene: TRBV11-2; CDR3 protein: CASSLLAGPDEQYF; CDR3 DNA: TGTGCCAGCAGCTTATTGGCGGGGCCGGACGAGCAGTACTTC
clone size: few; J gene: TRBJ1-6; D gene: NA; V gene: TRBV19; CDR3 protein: CASRGWTVVSYNSPLHF; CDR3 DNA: TGTGCCAGTAGGGGATGGACAGTTGTCTCCTATAATTCACCCCTCCACTTT
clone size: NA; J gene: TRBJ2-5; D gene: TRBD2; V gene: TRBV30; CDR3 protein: CACTGTSGGDETQYF; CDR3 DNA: TGTGCCTGCACTGGGACTAGCGGGGGGGACGAGACCCAGTACTTC
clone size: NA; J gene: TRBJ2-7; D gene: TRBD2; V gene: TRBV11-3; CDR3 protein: CASSFLLAGGWPLYEQYF; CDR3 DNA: TGTGCCAGCAGCTTTCTCTTAGCGGGAGGGTGGCCCCTCTACGAGCAGTACTTC
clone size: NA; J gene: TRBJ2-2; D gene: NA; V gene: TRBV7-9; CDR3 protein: CASSWGGGELFF; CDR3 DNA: TGTGCCAGCAGCTGGGGAGGCGGGGAGCTGTTTTTT
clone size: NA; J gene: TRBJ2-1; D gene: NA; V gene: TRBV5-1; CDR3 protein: CASSSTGDSYNEQFF; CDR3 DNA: TGCGCCAGCAGCTCGACAGGAGACTCCTACAATGAGCAGTTCTTC
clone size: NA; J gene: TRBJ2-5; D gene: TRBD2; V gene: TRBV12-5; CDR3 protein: CASGASGELETQYF; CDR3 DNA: TGTGCTAGTGGGGCTAGCGGGGAGCTGGAGACCCAGTACTTC
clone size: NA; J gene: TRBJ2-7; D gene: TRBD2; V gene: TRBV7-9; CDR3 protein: CSSSPRLAGDIYEQYF; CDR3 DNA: TGTTCCAGCAGCCCTAGACTAGCGGGAGACATCTACGAGCAGTACTTC
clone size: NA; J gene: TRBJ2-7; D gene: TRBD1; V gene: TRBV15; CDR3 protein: CATSRDMGQTRSYEQYF; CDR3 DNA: TGTGCCACCAGCAGAGATATGGGACAGACGCGATCCTACGAGCAGTACTTC
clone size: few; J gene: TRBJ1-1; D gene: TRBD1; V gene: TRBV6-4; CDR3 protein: CASSDSSGQGAGKAFF; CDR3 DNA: TGTGCCAGCAGTGACTCGAGTGGGCAGGGGGCCGGGAAAGCTTTCTTT
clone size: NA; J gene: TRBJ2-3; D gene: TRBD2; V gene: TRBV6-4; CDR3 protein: CASTPGGAYDTQYF; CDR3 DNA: TGTGCCAGCACCCCCGGGGGGGCTTATGATACGCAGTATTTT
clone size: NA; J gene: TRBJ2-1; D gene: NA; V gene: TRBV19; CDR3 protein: CASTGAWDNEQFF; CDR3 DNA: TGTGCCAGTACGGGTGCTTGGGACAATGAGCAGTTCTTC
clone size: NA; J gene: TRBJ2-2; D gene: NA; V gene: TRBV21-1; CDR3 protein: CASSKATGGATGELFF; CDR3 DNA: TGTGCCAGCAGCAAAGCGACAGGGGGCGCGACAGGGGAGCTGTTTTTT
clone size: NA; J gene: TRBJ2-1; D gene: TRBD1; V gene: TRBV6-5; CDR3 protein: CASEDRGNEQFF; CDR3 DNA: TGTGCCAGCGAGGACAGGGGCAATGAGCAGTTCTTC
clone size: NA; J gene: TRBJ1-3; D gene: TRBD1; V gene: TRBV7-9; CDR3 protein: CASSLRQGARTGNTIYF; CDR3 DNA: TGTGCCAGCAGCCTCCGACAGGGGGCCCGTACCGGAAACACCATATATTTT
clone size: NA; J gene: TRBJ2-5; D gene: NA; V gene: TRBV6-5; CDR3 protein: CASSYSVTGIQETQYF; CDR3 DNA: TGTGCCAGCAGTTACAGTGTCACCGGGATTCAAGAGACCCAGTACTTC
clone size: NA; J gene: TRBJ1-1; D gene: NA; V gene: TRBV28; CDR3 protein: CASSLTGQGRSEAFF; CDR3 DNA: TGTGCCAGCAGTTTAACCGGACAAGGTCGTTCAGAAGCTTTCTTT
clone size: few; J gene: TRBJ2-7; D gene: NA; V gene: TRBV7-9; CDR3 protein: CASSRTRDEQYF; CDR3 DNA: TGTGCCAGCAGCCGAACCAGGGACGAGCAGTACTTC
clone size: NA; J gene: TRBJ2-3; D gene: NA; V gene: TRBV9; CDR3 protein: CASSVGLGFPDTQYF; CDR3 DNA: TGTGCCAGCAGCGTAGGACTAGGATTCCCAGATACGCAGTATTTT
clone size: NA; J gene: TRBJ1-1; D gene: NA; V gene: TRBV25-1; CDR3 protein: CASSVGPTEAFF; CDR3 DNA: TGTGCCAGCAGTGTGGGGCCCACTGAAGCTTTCTTT
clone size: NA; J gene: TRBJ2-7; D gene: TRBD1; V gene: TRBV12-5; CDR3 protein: CASGLATTGGGYEQYF; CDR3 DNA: TGTGCTAGTGGTTTGGCGACAACAGGGGGCGGGTACGAGCAGTACTTC
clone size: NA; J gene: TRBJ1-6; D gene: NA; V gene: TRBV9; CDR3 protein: CASSVGTVLHNSPLHF; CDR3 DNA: TGTGCCAGCAGCGTAGGGACAGTTCTGCATAATTCACCCCTCCACTTT
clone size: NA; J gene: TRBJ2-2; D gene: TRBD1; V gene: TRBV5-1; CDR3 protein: CASSLGQGATGELFF; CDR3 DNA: TGCGCCAGCAGCTTGGGTCAGGGGGCGACCGGGGAGCTGTTTTTT
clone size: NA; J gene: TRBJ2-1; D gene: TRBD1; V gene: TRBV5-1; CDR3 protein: CASSFGDRGNEQFF; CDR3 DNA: TGCGCCAGCAGCTTCGGGGACAGGGGAAATGAGCAGTTCTTC
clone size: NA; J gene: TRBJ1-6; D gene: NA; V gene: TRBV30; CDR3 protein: CAWNRDRKNSPLHF; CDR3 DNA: TGTGCCTGGAACAGAGACAGGAAAAATTCACCCCTCCACTTT
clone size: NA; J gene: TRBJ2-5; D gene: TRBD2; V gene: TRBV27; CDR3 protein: CASSLVSGGQETQYF; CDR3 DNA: TGTGCCAGCAGTTTAGTTAGCGGGGGTCAAGAGACCCAGTACTTC
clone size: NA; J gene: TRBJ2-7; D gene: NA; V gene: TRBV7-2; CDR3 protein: CASSSQGGTSQYEQYF; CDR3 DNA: TGTGCCAGCAGCTCTCAGGGTGGGACTTCCCAATACGAGCAGTACTTC
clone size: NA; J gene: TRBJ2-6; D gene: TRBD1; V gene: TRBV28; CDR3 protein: CASSFEGASAPRSSGANVLTF; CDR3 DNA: TGTGCCAGCAGTTTTGAGGGGGCTTCAGCCCCGCGGTCCTCTGGGGCCAACGTCCTGACTTTC
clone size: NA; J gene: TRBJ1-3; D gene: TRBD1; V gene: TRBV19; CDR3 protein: CASMNRGSGNTIYF; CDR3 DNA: TGTGCCAGTATGAACAGGGGGTCTGGAAACACCATATATTTT
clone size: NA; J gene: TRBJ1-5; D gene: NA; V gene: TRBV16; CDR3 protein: CASSQGQGGQPQHF; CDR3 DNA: TGTGCCAGCAGCCAAGGGCAGGGAGGCCAGCCCCAGCATTTT
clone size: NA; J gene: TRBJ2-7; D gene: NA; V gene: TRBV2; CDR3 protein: CASRGVEQYF; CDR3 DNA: TGTGCCAGCAGGGGCGTCGAGCAGTACTTC
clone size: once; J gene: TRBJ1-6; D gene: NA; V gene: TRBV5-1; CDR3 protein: CASSLYSPENSPLHF; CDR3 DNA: TGCGCCAGCAGCTTGTATAGTCCTGAGAATTCACCCCTCCACTTT
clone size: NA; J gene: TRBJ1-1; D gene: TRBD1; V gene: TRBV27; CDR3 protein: CASRIGTGGWTEAFF; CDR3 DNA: TGTGCCAGCAGGATCGGGACAGGGGGATGGACTGAAGCTTTCTTT
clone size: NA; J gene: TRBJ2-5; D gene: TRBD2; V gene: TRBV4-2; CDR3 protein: CASSQVSGGLETQYF; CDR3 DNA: TGTGCCAGCAGCCAAGTATCGGGGGGGCTGGAGACCCAGTACTTC
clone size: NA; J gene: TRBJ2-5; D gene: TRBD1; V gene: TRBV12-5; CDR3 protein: CASGSGGAGETQYF; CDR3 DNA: TGTGCTAGTGGTTCAGGGGGAGCCGGGGAGACCCAGTACTTC
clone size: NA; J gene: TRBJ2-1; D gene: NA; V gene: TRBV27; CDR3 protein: CASSLSQVAASSYNEQFF; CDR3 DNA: TGTGCCAGCAGTTTATCGCAGGTAGCGGCTAGCTCCTACAATGAGCAGTTCTTC
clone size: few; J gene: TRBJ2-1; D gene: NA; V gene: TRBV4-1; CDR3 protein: CASSQGRNEQFF; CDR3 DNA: TGCGCCAGCAGCCAAGGTAGAAATGAGCAGTTCTTC
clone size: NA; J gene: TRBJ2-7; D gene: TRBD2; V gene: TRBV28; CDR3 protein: CASRQTSANSYEQYF; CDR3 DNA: TGTGCCAGCAGGCAAACTAGCGCTAATTCCTACGAGCAGTACTTC
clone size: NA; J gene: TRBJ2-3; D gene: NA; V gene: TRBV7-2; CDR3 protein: CASSLVGLSIQDTQYF; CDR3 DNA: TGTGCCAGCAGCTTAGTCGGGTTAAGCATTCAGGATACGCAGTATTTT
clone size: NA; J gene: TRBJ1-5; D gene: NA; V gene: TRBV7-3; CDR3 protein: CASSLSQNQPQHF; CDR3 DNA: TGTGCCAGCAGCTTATCTCAGAATCAGCCCCAGCATTTT
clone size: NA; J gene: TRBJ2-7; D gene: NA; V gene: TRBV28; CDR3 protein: CASSLGDYYEQYF; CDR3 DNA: TGTGCCAGCAGTTTAGGAGACTACTACGAGCAGTACTTC
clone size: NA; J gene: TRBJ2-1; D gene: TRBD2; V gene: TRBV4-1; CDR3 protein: CASSVTPGLGYNEQFF; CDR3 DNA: TGCGCCAGCAGCGTAACTCCGGGACTAGGGTACAATGAGCAGTTCTTC
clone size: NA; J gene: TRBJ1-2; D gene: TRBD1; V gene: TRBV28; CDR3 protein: CASALGQGAYGYTF; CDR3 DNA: TGTGCCAGCGCCCTGGGACAGGGGGCATATGGCTACACCTTC
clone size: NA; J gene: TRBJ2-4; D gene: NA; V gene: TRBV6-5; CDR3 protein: CASSPGRNIQYF; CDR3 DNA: TGTGCCAGCAGTCCTGGGCGAAACATTCAGTACTTC
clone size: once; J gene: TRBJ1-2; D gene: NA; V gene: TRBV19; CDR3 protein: CASSPLADYYGYTF; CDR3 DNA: TGTGCCAGTAGTCCCTTGGCCGATTACTATGGCTACACCTTC
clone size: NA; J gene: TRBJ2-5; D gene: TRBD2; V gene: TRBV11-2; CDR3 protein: CASSPGFGGEGETQYF; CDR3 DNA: TGTGCCAGCAGCCCTGGGTTTGGGGGGGAAGGAGAGACCCAGTACTTC
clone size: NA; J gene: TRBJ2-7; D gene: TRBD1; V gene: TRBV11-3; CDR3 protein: CASSPGTGDAYEQYF; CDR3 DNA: TGTGCCAGCAGCCCCGGGACAGGGGACGCCTACGAGCAGTACTTC
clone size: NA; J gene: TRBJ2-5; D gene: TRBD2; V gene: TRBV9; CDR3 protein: CASTEASGGQETQYF; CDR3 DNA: TGTGCCAGCACCGAAGCGTCGGGGGGACAAGAGACCCAGTACTTC